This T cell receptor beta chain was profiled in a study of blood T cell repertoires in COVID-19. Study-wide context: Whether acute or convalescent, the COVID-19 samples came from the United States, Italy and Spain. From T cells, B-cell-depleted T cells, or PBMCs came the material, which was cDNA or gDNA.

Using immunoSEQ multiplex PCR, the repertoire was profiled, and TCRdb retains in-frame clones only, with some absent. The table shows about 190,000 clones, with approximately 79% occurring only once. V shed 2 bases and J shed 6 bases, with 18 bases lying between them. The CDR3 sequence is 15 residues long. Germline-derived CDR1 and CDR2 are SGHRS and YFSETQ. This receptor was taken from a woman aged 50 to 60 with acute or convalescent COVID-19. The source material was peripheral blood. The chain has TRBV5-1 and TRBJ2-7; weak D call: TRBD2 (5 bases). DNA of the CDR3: TGCGCCAGCAGCTTCGAAATTAGTAGCGCGGCCGAGCAGTACTTC. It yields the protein CASSFEISSAAEQYF.